The clone carrying this TCR beta chain was detected a few times. This entry comes from a study of regulatory T cells in long-lasting Graves disease. Documented time point: newly diagnosed GD, antithyroid drugs for less than 3 months. Making the TCR library involved RNA that had been extracted from PBMCs. Construction of TCR beta libraries relied on iRepertoire HTBI primers and on Arm-PCR targeting CDR3 regions. TCRdb redid the calling of the multiplex PCR reads with MiXCR, one entry per CDR3 protein. This table has approximately 560,000 distinct CDR3 sequences, 15% to 20% appearing once. The sample was also linked to a second study, of T cells in Graves' hyperthyroidism and ophthalmopathy.

The TCR was taken from a man between 18 and 35 years old with Graves disease. Sequencing used peripheral blood mononuclear cells (PBMCs), obtained at new diagnosis, from a patient treated with antithyroid drugs.

The CDR3 coding sequence is TGTGCCAGCAGCTTGTTAGGAGGTGATCGCAATGAGCAGTTCTTC. Its protein is CASSLLGGDRNEQFF. This chain uses TRBV5-5 with TRBJ2-1, with D maybe TRBD2 (5 bases). The V gene's germline CDR1 is SGHKS and CDR2 YYEKEE (reference sequence). V was shortened by 1 base and J by 6 bases, with 14 bases between the two germline ends. The CDR3 extends over 15 amino acids.